The source of this TCR beta chain is a study of T cell responses to AZD1222 COVID-19 vaccine. Whole-study findings and limits: The donors showed a predominance of white British ancestry and of females, with possible underestimation of clonal diversity. The study identified only a handful of AZD1222 recipients as seropositive at baseline. Vaccine-associated CD4 TCRs ranged over spike, dominating at 160-218 and 743-854. Nearly half of the spike-specific TCRs reportedly recognize variant regions that carry no mutations.

The CDR3 contains 13 residues. The ends lost 7 bases at V and 2 bases at J; junction bases unmatched: 5. Germline V gene sequence: CDR1 MDHEN, CDR2 SYDVKM. As to this clone: Its antigen is not identified.

The protocol was immunoSEQ multiplex PCR, while the TCRdb copy is restricted to in-frame clones and leaves out a portion. The sample has around 250,000 clones, 80% to 95% seen once. This rearrangement joins TRBV28 to TRBJ2-7; 7 bases fit TRBD1. This TCR was sampled from an adult in good health. The starting material was peripheral blood, obtained on day 0 of AZD1222 vaccination. The CDR3 reads CASTYTGAYEQYF. CDR3 DNA sequence: TGTGCCAGCACTTACACAGGGGCCTACGAGCAGTACTTC.